These 3 T cell receptor beta chains were sequenced from one sample in a study of blood T cell repertoires in COVID-19. TCRdb's copy holds only in-frame clones and misses some; the assay was immunoSEQ multiplex PCR. The sample has roughly 220,000 clones; roughly 81% are singletons. The sequenced sample consisted of peripheral blood. The receptors originated from a man aged 50-59 years who had recovered from COVID-19.

The V gene is TRBV7-9, the J gene TRBJ1-2, with D possibly matching TRBD1 (5 bases). Trimming cost V 3 bases and J 6 bases, with 8 bases left between them. Germline V gene sequence: CDR1 SEHNR, CDR2 FQNEAQ (reference sequence). The CDR3 has 12 residues. The CDR3 region is CASSFGGNGYTF. In DNA, the CDR3 is TGTGCCAGCAGCTTTGGGGGGAATGGCTACACCTTC.

This sequence joins TRBV18 and TRBJ1-1; D is unclear. Trimming removed 2 bases at V and 7 bases at J, with 11 bases between. This CDR3 has 13 amino acids. Germline CDR1 is KGHSH and CDR2 is LQKENI. The CDR3 here is CASSPVTVGEAFF. In DNA, the CDR3 is TGTGCCAGCTCACCAGTCACTGTCGGTGAAGCTTTCTTT.

This chain uses TRBV11-2 with TRBJ2-2; 9 bases align to TRBD2. V gave up 5 bases and J gave up 2 bases; unmatched junction bases: 9. The CDR3 has 17 residues. Germline V gene data show CDR1 as SGHAT and CDR2 as FQNNGV. Written as DNA, the CDR3 is TGTGCCAGCAGCGCTGTTATTGGGACTAGCAACACCGGGGAGCTGTTTTTT. Amino acids: CASSAVIGTSNTGELFF. Drawing the rest from reference TRBV11-2 and TRBJ2-2, the complete variable domain is EAGVAQSPRYKIIEKRQSVAFWCNPISGHATLYWYQQILGQGPKLLIQFQNNGVVDDSQLPKDRFSAERLKGVDSTLKIQPAKLEDSAVYLCASSAVIGTSNTGELFFGEGSRLTVL.